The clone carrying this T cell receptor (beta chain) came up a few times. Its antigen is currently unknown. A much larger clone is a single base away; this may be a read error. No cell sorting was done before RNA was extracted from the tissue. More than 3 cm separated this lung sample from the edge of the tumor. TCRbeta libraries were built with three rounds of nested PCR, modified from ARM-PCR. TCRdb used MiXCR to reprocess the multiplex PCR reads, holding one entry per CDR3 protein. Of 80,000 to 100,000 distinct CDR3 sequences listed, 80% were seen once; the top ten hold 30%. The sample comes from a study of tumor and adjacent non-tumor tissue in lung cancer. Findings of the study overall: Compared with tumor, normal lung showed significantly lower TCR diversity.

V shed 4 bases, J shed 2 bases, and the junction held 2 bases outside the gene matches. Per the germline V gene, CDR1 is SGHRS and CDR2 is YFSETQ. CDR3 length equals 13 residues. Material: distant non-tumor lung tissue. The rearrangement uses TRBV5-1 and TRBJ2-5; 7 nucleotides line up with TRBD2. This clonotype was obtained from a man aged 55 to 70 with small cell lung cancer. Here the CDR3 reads CASSRGLQETQYF. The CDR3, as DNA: TGCGCCAGCAGCAGGGGACTACAAGAGACCCAGTACTTC.